This T cell receptor beta chain appears in the sequencing data of a study of cytomegalovirus exposure and HLA in healthy donors. The CDR3 is made up of 16 amino acids. Germline assignment: CDR1 SQVTM and CDR2 ANQGSEA. This clone was seen a few times. Its target is not known. Germline is not matched at one junction end, which may reflect a read error. General study findings and limits: TCR beta sequences numbering 15,000 to 20,000 were associated with HLA alleles at 0.05 false discovery rate in a later analysis. CMV serostatus was the sole immune exposure data available.

Both 60 Vbeta primers and 13 Jbeta primers went into the PCR. TCRdb's table, derived via immunoSEQ multiplex PCR, lists solely in-frame clones and lacks some. The sample lists approximately 130,000 clones, roughly 9% seen once, with 5% to 6.5% in the top ten. The sequence came from a middle-aged woman in good health and CMV-seropositive. The chain links TRBV29-1 to TRBJ2-4; weak D call: TRBD2 (6 bases). Material for sequencing was PBMCs. The CDR3 region has the DNA TGCAGCGTTGAAGTGGGGGAGGCAGGGACGGAAAACATTCAGCACTTC. Protein product: CSVEVGEAGTENIQHF.